The entry that follows covers one TCR beta chain sequence. Its target antigen remains unknown. It has no much larger one-base neighbor in the sample; base qualities were not kept. The sample originates from a study of blood T cell repertoires in COVID-19 (TCRdb year 2020). Background on the whole study: The collaborator samples originated in the United States, Italy and Spain and spanned the acute and convalescent phases of COVID-19. The prospective study material was composed of cDNA or gDNA derived from T cells, B-cell-depleted T cells, or PBMCs. Deeply sampled blood TCRbeta repertoires from subjects exposed to, actively infected with, or recovered from COVID-19 were included in the dataset. The repertoires were released in a freely available public database meant as a resource for research on the immune response to SARS-CoV-2. The samples were drawn from two sources: the first 160 participants of the ongoing ImmuneRACE study, and 1,254 subjects contributed by 6 global collaborators. The sample metadata nearly always contained a de-identified subject ID, COVID-19 status, age in years and sex. Where available, HLA class I and class II types were obtained from metadata supplied by the sample provider rather than from assay-based typing.

Results and caveats for the whole study, not just this receptor: How much clinical and demographic metadata was included differed by source and by participant, and the metadata was provided uncurated.

TCRbeta CDR3 regions were amplified from genomic DNA using the immunoSEQ Assay, a bias-controlled multiplex PCR. On the study's bioinformatics: The number of nucleated cells in each sample was estimated from the amplification of reference gene primers within the assay. To quantify the absolute abundance of each unique TCRbeta CDR3 rearrangement, sequence reads were collapsed and filtered. Productive Simpson clonality was computed per sample as the square root of Simpson's diversity index over productive rearrangements. TCRdb stores this immuneACCESS table with in-frame sequences only. Part of the clones is absent; in the studies checked, under half of the shortfall reflects unresolved V genes, and no reason is known for the rest. V, J and clone size reflect that table, while D and trimming were determined from the DNA. In this sample the table shows about 230,000 clones, over 80% of which occur a single time. Approximately 2.5% of the sample is held by the ten biggest clonotypes.

Collaborating institutions collected whole blood in K2EDTA tubes following their own protocols. For TCRbeta analysis, collaborator samples were shipped as frozen whole blood, as isolated PBMCs, or as DNA extracted from either sample type. The cysteine opens and the phenylalanine closes a CDR3 of 13 amino acids. Solely the CDR3 DNA is kept, with 39 bases framed from the first base. For this chain, trimming is 6 bases at the V end and 1 base at the J end, and the number of junction bases without a gene match is 2. The TCR originated in a woman in her 70s with active or convalescent COVID-19. The sequenced sample was peripheral blood. Here the chain combines TRBV12-3 or TRBV12-4 and TRBJ1-1; TRBD1 lines up with 7 middle nucleotides. The CDR3 reads CASRGQSNTEAFF. The DNA is TGTGCCAGCAGGGGACAGTCGAACACTGAAGCTTTCTTT.